This TCR beta chain was retrieved from a study of radiation and T cells in renal cell carcinoma. Study findings and constraints: No pretreatment tumor biopsies were available for baseline clonotypes. In blood, top tumor clones expanded by 2 weeks, shrinking by 4.

Described time point: baseline pretreatment blood. Treatment denoted: 15 Gy SBRT to primary tumor, nephrectomy 4 weeks later. Blood was sampled at baseline, 2 weeks and 4 weeks after SBRT. Measured with immunoSEQ multiplex PCR; TCRdb has only the in-frame clones, and not every one. The table has approximately 90,000 clones, roughly 90% seen once. About this clone itself: The target antigen is unknown.

Germline V gene data show CDR1 as MNHEY and CDR2 as SVGAGI. There are 15 residues in the CDR3. Trimming pared 0 bases from V and 4 bases from J, leaving 12 bases between. The sequenced sample was blood, obtained from a patient whose treatment included radiotherapy and nephrectomy. The TCR comes from a man aged 45-65 years with renal cell carcinoma. The chain uses TRBV6-5 and TRBJ1-2; a possible D gene is TRBD1 (6 bases). The CDR3 region has the DNA TGTGCCAGCAGTTACTCGACAGGAGAGGGCTATGGCTACACCTTC. It is translated as CASSYSTGEGYGYTF.